The clone carrying this T cell receptor (beta chain) appeared many times. The data stem from a study of early T cells in non-severe SARS-CoV-2 infection. Via MiXCR, TCRdb re-called the 5' RACE reads, giving one row per CDR3 protein. The sample has 100,000 to 130,000 distinct CDR3 sequences, roughly 12% seen once. Germline assignment: CDR1 SQVTM and CDR2 ANQGSEA. Trimming pared 1 base from V and 0 bases from J, leaving 10 bases between. This CDR3 has 15 amino acids. This clonotype was sampled from an adult who was a healthcare worker with PCR-confirmed SARS-CoV-2 infection or an uninfected control (not recorded which). The specimen sequenced was whole blood. V gene TRBV29-1 combines with J gene TRBJ2-1; tentatively, D is TRBD1 (5 bases). CDR3 sequence reads: CSVEGRTSSYNEQFF. The DNA for the CDR3 is TGCAGCGTTGAAGGTCGGACAAGCTCCTACAATGAGCAGTTCTTC.